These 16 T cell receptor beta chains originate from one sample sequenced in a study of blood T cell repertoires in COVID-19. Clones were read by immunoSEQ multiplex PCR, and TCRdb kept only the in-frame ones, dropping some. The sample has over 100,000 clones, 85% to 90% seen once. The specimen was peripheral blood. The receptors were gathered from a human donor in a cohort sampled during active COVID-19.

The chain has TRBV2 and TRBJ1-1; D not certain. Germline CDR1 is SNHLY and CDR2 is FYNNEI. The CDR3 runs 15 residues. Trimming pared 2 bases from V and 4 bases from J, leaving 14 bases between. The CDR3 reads CASSELDPEGTEAFF. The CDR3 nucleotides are TGTGCCAGCAGTGAACTAGACCCCGAGGGCACTGAAGCTTTCTTT.

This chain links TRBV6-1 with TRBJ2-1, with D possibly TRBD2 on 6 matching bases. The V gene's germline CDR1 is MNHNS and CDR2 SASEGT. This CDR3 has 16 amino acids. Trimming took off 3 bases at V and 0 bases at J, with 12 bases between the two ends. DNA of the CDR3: TGTGCCAGCAGTGACCCGCGCGGGGTCTCCTACAATGAGCAGTTCTTC. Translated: CASSDPRGVSYNEQFF.

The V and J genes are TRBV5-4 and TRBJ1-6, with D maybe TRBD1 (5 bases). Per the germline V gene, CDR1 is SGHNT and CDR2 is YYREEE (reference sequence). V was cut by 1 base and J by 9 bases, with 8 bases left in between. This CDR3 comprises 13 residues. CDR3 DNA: TGTGCCAGCAGCTTGCAGGGTAGTTCACCCCTCCACTTT. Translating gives CASSLQGSSPLHF.

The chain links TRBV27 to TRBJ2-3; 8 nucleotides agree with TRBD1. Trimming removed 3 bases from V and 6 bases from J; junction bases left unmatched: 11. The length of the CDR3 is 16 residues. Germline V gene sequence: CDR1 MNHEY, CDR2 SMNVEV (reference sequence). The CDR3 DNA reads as TGTGCCAGCAGTTTCTATCAGGGGGCTAGATGGGATACGCAGTATTTT. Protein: CASSFYQGARWDTQYF.

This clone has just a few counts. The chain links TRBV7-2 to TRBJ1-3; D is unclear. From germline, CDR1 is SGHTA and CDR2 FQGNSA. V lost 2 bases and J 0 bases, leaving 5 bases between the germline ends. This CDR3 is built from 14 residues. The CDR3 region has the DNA TGTGCCAGCAGCTTATCCGTCTCTGGAAACACCATATATTTT. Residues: CASSLSVSGNTIYF.

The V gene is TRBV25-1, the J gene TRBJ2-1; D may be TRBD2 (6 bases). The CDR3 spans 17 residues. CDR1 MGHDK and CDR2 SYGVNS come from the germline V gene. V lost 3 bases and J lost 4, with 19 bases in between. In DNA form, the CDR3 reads TGTGCCAGCAGTGATGACCTGCGTGGGACTTATTACAATGAGCAGTTCTTC. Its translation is CASSDDLRGTYYNEQFF.

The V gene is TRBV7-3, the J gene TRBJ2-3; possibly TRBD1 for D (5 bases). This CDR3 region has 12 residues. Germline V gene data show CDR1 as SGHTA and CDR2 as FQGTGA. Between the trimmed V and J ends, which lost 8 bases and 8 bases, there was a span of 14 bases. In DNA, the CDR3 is TGTGCCAGCGGGGCGGAGCTCGGTACGCAGTATTTT. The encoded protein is CASGAELGTQYF. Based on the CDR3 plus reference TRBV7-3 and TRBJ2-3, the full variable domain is GAGVSQTPSNKVTEKGKYVELRCDPISGHTALYWYRQSLGQGPEFLIYFQGTGAADDSGLPNDRFFAVRPEGSVSTLKIQRTERGDSAVYLCASGAELGTQYFGPGTRLTVL.

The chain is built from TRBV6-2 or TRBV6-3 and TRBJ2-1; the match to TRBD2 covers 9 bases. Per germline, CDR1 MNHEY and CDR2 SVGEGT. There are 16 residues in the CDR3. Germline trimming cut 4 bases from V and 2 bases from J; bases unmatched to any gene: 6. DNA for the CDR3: TGTGCCAGCAGTTCGAAGACTAGCGGAGCCTACAATGAGCAGTTCTTC. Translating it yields CASSSKTSGAYNEQFF.

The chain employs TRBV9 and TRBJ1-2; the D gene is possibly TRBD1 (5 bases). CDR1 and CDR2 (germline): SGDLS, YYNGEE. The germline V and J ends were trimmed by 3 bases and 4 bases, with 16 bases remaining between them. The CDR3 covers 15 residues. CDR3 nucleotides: TGTGCCAGCAGCGACCGTGGGGGGTCTGGCTATGGCTACACCTTC. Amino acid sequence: CASSDRGGSGYGYTF. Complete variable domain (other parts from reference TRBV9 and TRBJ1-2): DSGVTQTPKHLITATGQRVTLRCSPRSGDLSVYWYQQSLDQGLQFLIQYYNGEERAKGNILERFSAQQFPDLHSELNLSSLELGDSALYFCASSDRGGSGYGYTFGSGTRLTVV.

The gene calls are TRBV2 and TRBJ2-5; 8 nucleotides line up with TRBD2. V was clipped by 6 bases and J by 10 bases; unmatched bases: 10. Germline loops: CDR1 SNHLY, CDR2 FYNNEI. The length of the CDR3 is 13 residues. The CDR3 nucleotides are TGTGCCAGCAGGAGTGGAAGCGGGAGTCTCCAGTACTTC. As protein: CASRSGSGSLQYF. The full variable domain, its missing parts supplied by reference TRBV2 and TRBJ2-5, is EPEVTQTPSHQVTQMGQEVILRCVPISNHLYFYWYRQILGQKVEFLVSFYNNEISEKSEIFDDQFSVERPDGSNFTLKIRSTKLEDSAMYFCASRSGSGSLQYFGPGTRLLVL.

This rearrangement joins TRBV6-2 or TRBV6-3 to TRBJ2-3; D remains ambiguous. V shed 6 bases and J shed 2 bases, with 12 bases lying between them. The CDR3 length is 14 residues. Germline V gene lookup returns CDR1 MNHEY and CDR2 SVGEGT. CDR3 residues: CASSQERNTDTQYF. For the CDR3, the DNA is TGTGCCAGCAGCCAAGAGAGGAACACAGATACGCAGTATTTT.

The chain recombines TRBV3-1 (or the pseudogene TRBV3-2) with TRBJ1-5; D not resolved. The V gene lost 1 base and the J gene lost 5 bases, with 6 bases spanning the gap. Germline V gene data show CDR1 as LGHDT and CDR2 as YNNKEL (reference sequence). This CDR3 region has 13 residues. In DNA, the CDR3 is TGTGCCAGCAGCCAAGGTTATGATCAGCCCCAGCATTTT. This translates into CASSQGYDQPQHF.

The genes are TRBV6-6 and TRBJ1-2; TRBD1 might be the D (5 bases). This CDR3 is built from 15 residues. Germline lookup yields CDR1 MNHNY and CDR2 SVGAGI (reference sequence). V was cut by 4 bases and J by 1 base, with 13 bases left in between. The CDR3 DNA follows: TGTGCCAGCAGTTCGCCGCAGGGATATAACTATGGCTACACCTTC. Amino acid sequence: CASSSPQGYNYGYTF.

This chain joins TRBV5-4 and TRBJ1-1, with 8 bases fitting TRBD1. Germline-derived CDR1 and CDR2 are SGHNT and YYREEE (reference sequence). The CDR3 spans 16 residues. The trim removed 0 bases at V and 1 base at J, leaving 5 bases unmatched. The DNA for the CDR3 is TGTGCCAGCAGCTTGGCAGGGGGCGTTAGGAACACTGAAGCTTTCTTT. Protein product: CASSLAGGVRNTEAFF. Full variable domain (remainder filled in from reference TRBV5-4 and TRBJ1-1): ETGVTQSPTHLIKTRGQQVTLRCSSQSGHNTVSWYQQALGQGPQFIFQYYREEENGRGNFPPRFSGLQFPNYSSELNVNALELDDSALYLCASSLAGGVRNTEAFFGQGTRLTVV.

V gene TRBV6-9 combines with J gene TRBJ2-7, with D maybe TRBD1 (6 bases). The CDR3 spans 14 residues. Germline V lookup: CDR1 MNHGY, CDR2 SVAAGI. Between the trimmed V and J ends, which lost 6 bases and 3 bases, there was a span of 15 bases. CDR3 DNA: TGTGCCAGCAGACCCTTCCGGGACATCTACGAGCAGTACTTC. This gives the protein CASRPFRDIYEQYF.

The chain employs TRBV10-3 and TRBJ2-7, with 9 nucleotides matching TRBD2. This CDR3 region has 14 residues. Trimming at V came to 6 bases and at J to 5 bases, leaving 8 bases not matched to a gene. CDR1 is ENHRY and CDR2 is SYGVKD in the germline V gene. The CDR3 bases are TGTGCCATCAGGGCTAGCGGGGTGGCCCACGAGCAGTACTTC. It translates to CAIRASGVAHEQYF.